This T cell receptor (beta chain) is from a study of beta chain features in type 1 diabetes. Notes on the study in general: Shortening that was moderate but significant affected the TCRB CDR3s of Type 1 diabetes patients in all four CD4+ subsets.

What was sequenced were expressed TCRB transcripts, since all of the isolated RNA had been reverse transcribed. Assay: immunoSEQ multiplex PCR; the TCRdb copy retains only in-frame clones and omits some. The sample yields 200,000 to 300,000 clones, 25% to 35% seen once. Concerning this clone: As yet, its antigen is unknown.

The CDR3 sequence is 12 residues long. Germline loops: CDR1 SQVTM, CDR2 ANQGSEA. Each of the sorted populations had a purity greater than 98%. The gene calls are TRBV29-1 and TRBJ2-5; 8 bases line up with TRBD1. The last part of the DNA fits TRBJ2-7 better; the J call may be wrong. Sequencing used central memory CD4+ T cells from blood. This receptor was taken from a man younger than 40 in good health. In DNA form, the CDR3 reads TGCAGCGTGCAACCAGGGGGCGGCGAGCAGTACTTC. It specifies CSVQPGGGEQYF.